One and the same sample provided the 30 T cell receptor beta chains below, sequenced in a study of blood T cell repertoires in COVID-19 (dated by TCRdb to the early 2020s). Library creation used the immunoSEQ multiplex PCR assay. In TCRdb, the immuneACCESS table is reduced to in-frame sequences with V and J assigned. These tables do not hold every clone; where another copy was compared, an unresolved V gene accounts for under half, and the others remain unexplained. The sample data list roughly 49,000 clones, and roughly 90% of these were observed just once. Roughly 9.8% of the sample rests with the top ten. Material: peripheral blood. These receptors were taken from a woman of 80 years or more with acute or convalescent COVID-19.

This chain connects TRBV15 to TRBJ2-1, with D uncertain. From germline, CDR1 is LNHNV and CDR2 YYDKDF (reference sequence). V lost 0 bases and J lost 4, with 16 bases in between. The CDR3 has 17 amino acids. CDR3 sequence (DNA): TGTGCCACCAGCAGAGATCAGAACAGAGTCCCTTACAATGAGCAGTTCTTC. Amino acid sequence: CATSRDQNRVPYNEQFF.

The chain uses TRBV5-4 and TRBJ2-1; 9 bases fit TRBD2. V was clipped by 4 bases and J by 3 bases; unmatched bases: 8. This CDR3 has 16 amino acids. Germline-derived CDR1 and CDR2 are SGHNT and YYREEE (reference sequence). Here the CDR3 DNA reads TGTGCCAGCAGCCAGAGGAGGCGGGAGGGCTACAATGAGCAGTTCTTC. The encoded protein is CASSQRRREGYNEQFF. The full variable domain, completed using reference TRBV5-4 and TRBJ2-1, is ETGVTQSPTHLIKTRGQQVTLRCSSQSGHNTVSWYQQALGQGPQFIFQYYREEENGRGNFPPRFSGLQFPNYSSELNVNALELDDSALYLCASSQRRREGYNEQFFGPGTRLTVL.

J is TRBJ1-2 and V is TRBV28; D call uncertain. The CDR3 has 15 amino acids. Germline V gives CDR1 MDHEN, CDR2 SYDVKM. The ends were cut back, 6 bases at V and 1 base at J, with 15 bases in the middle. In DNA form, the CDR3 reads TGTGCCAGCAGCCGTTCGGGGAGAGGTAACTATGGCTACACCTTC. Its protein product is CASSRSGRGNYGYTF.

The chain joins TRBV19 to TRBJ1-1; possibly TRBD1 for D (6 bases). Looked up from germline, CDR1 is LNHDA and CDR2 is SQIVND (reference sequence). V was cut by 6 bases and J by 4 bases, with 15 bases left in between. The CDR3 covers 14 residues. This chain's CDR3 is CASRGGAVGTEAFF. CDR3 DNA sequence: TGTGCCAGTAGGGGGGGGGCGGTTGGCACTGAAGCTTTCTTT.

The chain is built from TRBV7-9 and TRBJ2-3, with D tentatively TRBD2 (6 bases). Trimming removed 5 bases from V and 2 bases from J, with 17 bases in between. This CDR3 region has 16 residues. Per germline, CDR1 SEHNR and CDR2 FQNEAQ (reference sequence). CDR3 sequence (DNA): TGTGCCAGCAGCCCATCTCGGGCGGGATACACAGATACGCAGTATTTT. Protein: CASSPSRAGYTDTQYF.

The chain carries TRBV10-3 and TRBJ2-1, with 7 nucleotides matching TRBD2. V was clipped by 2 bases and J by 10 bases; unmatched bases: 5. CDR3 length equals 13 residues. Germline V gives CDR1 ENHRY, CDR2 SYGVKD. This CDR3 is CAISEVGTTEQFF. The CDR3 region has the DNA TGTGCCATCAGTGAGGTAGGGACTACCGAGCAGTTCTTC.

J is TRBJ2-1 and V is TRBV7-3; 13 positions match TRBD2. Trimming removed 0 bases from V and 7 bases from J; junction bases left unmatched: 6. The CDR3 consists of 17 residues. From germline, CDR1 is SGHTA and CDR2 FQGTGA. CDR3 bases: TGTGCCAGCAGCTTAACGCCCCGACTAGCGGGAGGTAATGAGCAGTTCTTC. It codes for CASSLTPRLAGGNEQFF.

V is TRBV5-1 and J is TRBJ1-1; tentatively, D is TRBD1 (5 bases). This CDR3 spans 11 amino acids. V shed 4 bases and J shed 8 bases, with 9 bases lying between them. Per the germline V gene, CDR1 is SGHRS and CDR2 is YFSETQ. This CDR3 is CASSQGLEAFF. CDR3 in DNA: TGCGCCAGCAGCCAGGGACTCGAAGCTTTCTTT.

The CDR3 protein is CASSPRMTGDIYGYTF. The CDR3, as DNA: TGTGCCAGCTCACCAAGAATGACAGGAGACATCTATGGCTACACCTTC. The V gene is TRBV18, the J gene TRBJ1-2, with D tentatively TRBD1 (6 bases). The length of the CDR3 is 16 residues. Germline CDR1 and CDR2: KGHSH and LQKENI. V shed 2 bases and J shed 4 bases, with 17 bases lying between them.

This clone was seen a single time. The CDR3 here is CASSLRESGEQYF. Written as DNA, the CDR3 is TGTGCCAGTAGTTTACGGGAGTCGGGGGAGCAGTACTTC. The rearrangement links TRBV19 to TRBJ2-7; a possible D gene is TRBD2 (6 bases). Between the trimmed V and J ends, which lost 5 bases and 7 bases, there was a span of 15 bases. CDR1 is LNHDA and CDR2 is SQIVND in the germline V gene (reference sequence). The CDR3 extends over 13 amino acids.

V usage is TRBV30 and J usage is TRBJ1-5, with D uncertain. This CDR3 is 13 amino acids long. Trimming cost V 0 bases and J 3 bases, with 6 bases left between them. CDR1 and CDR2 from the germline V gene are GTSNPN and SVGIG (reference sequence). The CDR3 loop is CAWSVQDNQPQHF. The CDR3 bases are TGTGCCTGGAGTGTTCAGGACAATCAGCCCCAGCATTTT.

This clone was observed once. This chain joins TRBV5-1 and TRBJ2-2, with D perhaps matching TRBD2 (6 bases). V shed 4 bases and J shed 6 bases, with 10 bases lying between them. Germline V gene lookup returns CDR1 SGHRS and CDR2 YFSETQ. The CDR3 is 13 residues long. The CDR3 sequence: CASSGGSAGELFF. CDR3 sequence (DNA): TGCGCCAGCAGCGGGGGGTCGGCCGGGGAGCTGTTTTTT.

The chain is built from TRBV7-2 and TRBJ2-7; the D gene is possibly TRBD1 (6 bases). The CDR3 consists of 15 residues. Germline CDR1 is SGHTA and CDR2 is FQGNSA. The ends were cut back, 5 bases at V and 0 bases at J, with 14 bases in the middle. The CDR3 reads CASSPRQAVSYEQYF. Written as DNA, the CDR3 is TGTGCCAGCAGCCCCAGACAGGCTGTCTCCTACGAGCAGTACTTC.

This chain connects TRBV5-4 to TRBJ2-2; 7 bases line up with TRBD1. The CDR3 consists of 17 residues. The germline gives CDR1 SGHNT, CDR2 YYREEE (reference sequence). V was pared by 0 bases and J by 1 base, with 6 bases of the junction left unmatched. Written as DNA, the CDR3 is TGTGCCAGCAGCTTGGGGCCGGGGACAGTGAACACCGGGGAGCTGTTTTTT. Translated: CASSLGPGTVNTGELFF.

The CDR3 region has the DNA TGTGCCAGCAGGATCAGGGAAAGAACTGAAGCTTTCTTT. Encoded protein: CASRIRERTEAFF. The chain combines TRBV27 with TRBJ1-1; possibly TRBD1 for D (5 bases). V dropped 6 bases and J dropped 5 bases, with 13 bases sitting between them. The CDR3 spans 13 residues. Per germline, CDR1 MNHEY and CDR2 SMNVEV (reference sequence).

The gene calls are TRBV7-2 and TRBJ2-3; perhaps TRBD1 as D (5 bases). Germline values: CDR1 SGHTA, CDR2 FQGNSA. Deletions cut 4 bases from V and 5 bases from J, with 10 bases between. CDR3 size: 13 residues. This CDR3 reads CASSSYGQDTQYF. The CDR3 nucleotides are TGTGCCAGCAGCTCGTACGGACAAGATACGCAGTATTTT.

The chain has TRBV18 and TRBJ2-7; D gene uncertain. The CDR3 has 12 residues. Trimming took 6 bases from V and 3 from J, leaving 9 bases between them. The germline V gene has CDR1 KGHSH and CDR2 LQKENI. CDR3 bases: TGTGCCAGCTCCCTGGGCCTCTACGAGCAGTACTTC. It codes for CASSLGLYEQYF.

V is TRBV14 and J is TRBJ1-1; D may be TRBD1 (5 bases). Germline CDR1 SGHDN, CDR2 FVKESK. The CDR3 loop spans 14 amino acids. Trimming shortened V by 2 bases and J by 4 bases, and 11 bases separated the two germline ends. The CDR3, as DNA: TGTGCCAGCAGCCAAACCTTCGGGGGCACTGAAGCTTTCTTT. Protein product: CASSQTFGGTEAFF.

This clone was detected once. This chain uses TRBV7-6 with TRBJ1-1, with TRBD1 matching over 7 bases. Germline trimming cut 0 bases from V and 1 base from J; bases unmatched to any gene: 5. This CDR3 is 16 amino acids long. Germline loops: CDR1 SGHVS, CDR2 FNYEAQ. In nucleotides, the CDR3 is TGTGCCAGCAGCTTAGCTGGCAGGGGGGCGAACACTGAAGCTTTCTTT. It is translated as CASSLAGRGANTEAFF.

This chain connects TRBV29-1 to TRBJ1-5; D gene uncertain. Germline CDR1 SQVTM, CDR2 ANQGSEA. The CDR3 consists of 13 residues. V gave up 0 bases and J gave up 3 bases, with 6 bases separating them. In DNA, the CDR3 is TGCAGCGTTGAAGACGGTCACAATCAGCCCCAGCATTTT. This codes for CSVEDGHNQPQHF.

The CDR3 coding sequence is TGTGCCAGCACTACGGAGTACAGGGGCGGGTATGGCTACACCTTC. It codes for CASTTEYRGGYGYTF. The rearrangement joins TRBV6-5 to TRBJ1-2, with 7 bases fitting TRBD1. Germline CDR1 MNHEY, CDR2 SVGAGI. The J segment lost 5 bases and the V segment lost 7 bases, leaving 13 bases of the junction unmatched. The CDR3 length is 15 residues.

This clone was observed once. The V and J genes are TRBV6-5 and TRBJ1-2; no firm D call. V was clipped by 5 bases and J by 6 bases, with 13 bases between them. The length of the CDR3 is 13 residues. CDR1 is MNHEY, CDR2 SVGAGI, per germline. CDR3 amino acids: CASSTREAHGYTF. The CDR3 DNA sequence: TGTGCCAGCAGTACACGGGAAGCTCATGGCTACACCTTC.

The chain uses TRBV4-3 and TRBJ1-2; TRBD1 agrees at 10 bases. The CDR3 loop spans 21 amino acids. The germline V gene encodes CDR1 LGHNA and CDR2 YSLEER. Trimming removed 0 bases from V and 7 bases from J; junction bases left unmatched: 23. The CDR3, as DNA: TGCGCCAGCAGCCAAGATCTTGGCAGTAGCTTACGAGGACAGGGGGGAGGTGGCTACACCTTC. It encodes CASSQDLGSSLRGQGGGGYTF.

The chain is built from TRBV4-3 and TRBJ2-3; TRBD2 aligns across 7 bases. This CDR3 region has 15 residues. The germline CDR1 and CDR2 sequences are LGHNA and YSLEER. V lost 0 bases to trimming and J lost 6 bases; unmatched junction nucleotides: 6. The CDR3 spells CASSQDLFGGDTQYF. CDR3 nucleotide sequence: TGCGCCAGCAGCCAAGACCTTTTCGGGGGGGATACGCAGTATTTT.

The V and J genes are TRBV6-1 and TRBJ2-3; 8 bases are a match to TRBD2. The junction had 9 bases not matched to a gene; V was cut back by 3 bases and J by 4 bases. CDR3 length equals 16 residues. Germline V gene lookup returns CDR1 MNHNS and CDR2 SASEGT. The CDR3 sequence: CASSDRGGLGADTQYF. The CDR3 DNA reads TGTGCCAGCAGTGACCGGGGGGGTCTGGGCGCAGATACGCAGTATTTT.

This chain links TRBV7-3 with TRBJ2-1, with 9 nucleotides matching TRBD2. V was clipped by 1 base and J by 0 bases; unmatched bases: 4. The CDR3 consists of 17 residues. Germline CDR1 SGHTA, CDR2 FQGTGA. The CDR3 here is CASSLSLAGSSYNEQFF. CDR3 nucleotide sequence: TGTGCCAGCAGCTTAAGCCTAGCGGGGTCCTCCTACAATGAGCAGTTCTTC. Using reference TRBV7-3 and TRBJ2-1 for the parts outside the CDR3, the full variable domain is GAGVSQTPSNKVTEKGKYVELRCDPISGHTALYWYRQSLGQGPEFLIYFQGTGAADDSGLPNDRFFAVRPEGSVSTLKIQRTERGDSAVYLCASSLSLAGSSYNEQFFGPGTRLTVL.

The CDR3 loop reads CATSVNLGTEGLSTNEKLFF. The CDR3 bases are TGTGCCACCAGTGTAAACCTTGGGACTGAAGGGCTTTCAACTAATGAAAAACTGTTTTTT. The gene calls are TRBV24-1 and TRBJ1-4; D might be TRBD1 (5 bases). Per germline, CDR1 KGHDR and CDR2 SFDVKD. The CDR3 sequence is 20 residues long. Between the trimmed V and J ends, which lost 5 bases and 0 bases, there was a span of 24 bases.

This clone occurred once. The chain employs TRBV4-3 and TRBJ2-3; D not certain. Trimming stripped 0 bases from V and 0 bases from J, with 4 bases between. CDR3 length: 14 amino acids. Germline V CDR1 and CDR2: LGHNA, YSLEER. This chain's CDR3 is CASSQDGSTDTQYF. In DNA, the CDR3 is TGCGCCAGCAGCCAAGACGGTAGCACAGATACGCAGTATTTT.

V and J are TRBV5-1 and TRBJ2-1; D perhaps matches TRBD2 (6 bases). The CDR3 has 15 amino acids. The ends were cut back, 6 bases at V and 2 bases at J, with 15 bases in the middle. The germline V gene encodes CDR1 SGHRS and CDR2 YFSETQ. The CDR3: CASTTEGRTYNEQFF. DNA of the CDR3: TGCGCCAGCACCACGGAGGGGCGGACCTACAATGAGCAGTTCTTC.

The chain couples TRBV5-5 to TRBJ1-1; 9 bases match TRBD1. Germline V gene lookup returns CDR1 SGHKS and CDR2 YYEKEE (reference sequence). The V gene end was trimmed by 4 bases and the J gene end by 10 bases; junction bases not matched to a gene: 11. The CDR3 consists of 14 residues. The CDR3 nucleotides read TGTGCCAGCAGCATACAGACCGGACAGGGGAGAGCTTTCTTT. Residues: CASSIQTGQGRAFF.